Listed here are 3 T cell receptor beta chains from one sample, sequenced in a study of radiation and T cells in renal cell carcinoma. Some clones are missing from TCRdb's copy, which holds only in-frame ones; the method was immunoSEQ multiplex PCR. The sample lists 120,000 to 150,000 clones; about 88% were seen once. Time point given: blood 4 weeks post-SBRT, at nephrectomy. This sample's treatment: 15 Gy SBRT to primary tumor, nephrectomy 4 weeks later. Material: blood, obtained from a patient whose treatment included radiotherapy and nephrectomy. The receptors here all came from a woman aged 45-65 years with renal cell carcinoma.

The chain uses TRBV5-4 and TRBJ2-7; 8 nucleotides match TRBD2. This CDR3 region has 15 residues. The V segment lost 5 bases and the J segment 5 bases; nucleotides outside the gene matches: 12. CDR1 is SGHNT, CDR2 YYREEE, per germline (reference sequence). In nucleotides, the CDR3 is TGTGCCAGCAGTCCTGGGGGGGGACTAGTGGACGAGCAGTACTTC. Residues: CASSPGGGLVDEQYF.

J is TRBJ1-2 and V is TRBV6-6, with D maybe TRBD1 (6 bases). Looked up from germline, CDR1 is MNHNY and CDR2 is SVGAGI (reference sequence). Trimming removed 6 bases at V and 5 bases at J, with 16 bases between. This CDR3 has 14 residues. The CDR3 DNA sequence: TGTGCCAGCAGGGAGGGGGGCCTGAGGTATGGCTACACCTTC. Amino acids: CASREGGLRYGYTF.

This chain joins TRBV5-1 and TRBJ2-1; 8 bases match TRBD2. The CDR3 has 14 residues. Germline trimming cut 3 bases from V and 7 bases from J; bases unmatched to any gene: 6. The V gene's germline CDR1 is SGHRS and CDR2 YFSETQ. The CDR3 loop reads CASSSGTRPNEQFF. The CDR3 coding sequence is TGCGCCAGCAGCTCCGGGACTAGACCGAATGAGCAGTTCTTC.